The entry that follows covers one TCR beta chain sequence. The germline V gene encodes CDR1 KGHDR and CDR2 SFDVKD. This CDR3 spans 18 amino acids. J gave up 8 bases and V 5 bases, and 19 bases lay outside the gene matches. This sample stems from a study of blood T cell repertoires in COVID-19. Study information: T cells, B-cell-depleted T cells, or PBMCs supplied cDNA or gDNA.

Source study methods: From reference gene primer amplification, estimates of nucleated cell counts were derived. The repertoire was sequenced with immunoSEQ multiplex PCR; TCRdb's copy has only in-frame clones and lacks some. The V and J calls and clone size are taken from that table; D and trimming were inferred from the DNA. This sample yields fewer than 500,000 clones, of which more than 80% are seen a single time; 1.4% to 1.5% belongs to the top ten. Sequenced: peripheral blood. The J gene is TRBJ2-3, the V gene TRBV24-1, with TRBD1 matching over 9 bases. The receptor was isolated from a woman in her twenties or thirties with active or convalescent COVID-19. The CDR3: CATSGPELETGGHATQYF. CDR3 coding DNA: TGTGCCACCAGTGGCCCGGAATTGGAGACAGGGGGGCACGCTACGCAGTATTTT.